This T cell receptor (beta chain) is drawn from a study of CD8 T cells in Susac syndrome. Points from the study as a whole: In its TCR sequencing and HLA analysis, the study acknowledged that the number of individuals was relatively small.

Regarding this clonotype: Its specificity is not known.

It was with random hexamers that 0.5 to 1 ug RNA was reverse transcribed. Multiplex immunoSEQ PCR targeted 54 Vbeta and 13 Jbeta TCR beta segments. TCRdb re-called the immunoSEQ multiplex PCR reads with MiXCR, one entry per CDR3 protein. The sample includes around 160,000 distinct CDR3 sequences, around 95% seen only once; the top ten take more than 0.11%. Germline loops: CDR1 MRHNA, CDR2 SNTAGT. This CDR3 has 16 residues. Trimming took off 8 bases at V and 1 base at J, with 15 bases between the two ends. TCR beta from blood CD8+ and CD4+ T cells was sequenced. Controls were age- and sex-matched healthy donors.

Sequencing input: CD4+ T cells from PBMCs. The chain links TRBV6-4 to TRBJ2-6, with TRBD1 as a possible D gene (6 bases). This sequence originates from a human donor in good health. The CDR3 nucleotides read TGTGCCAGCTCGGCAGGGGATGTATCTGGGGCCAACGTCCTGACTTTC. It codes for CASSAGDVSGANVLTF.